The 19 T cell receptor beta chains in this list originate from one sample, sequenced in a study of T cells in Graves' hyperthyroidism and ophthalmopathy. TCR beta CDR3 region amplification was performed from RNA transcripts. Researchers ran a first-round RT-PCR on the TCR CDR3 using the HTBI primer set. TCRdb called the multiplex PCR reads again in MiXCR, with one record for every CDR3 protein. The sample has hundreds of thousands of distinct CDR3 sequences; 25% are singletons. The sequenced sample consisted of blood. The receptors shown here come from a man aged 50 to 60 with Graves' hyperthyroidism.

For the CDR3, the DNA is TGTGCCAGCAGCCAAGAATGGGGGGCGCGGGGAAACACCATATATTTT. Translating gives CASSQEWGARGNTIYF. The J gene is TRBJ1-3, the V gene TRBV4-2; possible D gene TRBD1, 6 bases. The V and J ends lost 0 bases and 4 bases respectively, with 13 bases between them. The CDR3 extends over 16 amino acids. Germline V lookup: CDR1 LGHNA, CDR2 YNFKEQ.

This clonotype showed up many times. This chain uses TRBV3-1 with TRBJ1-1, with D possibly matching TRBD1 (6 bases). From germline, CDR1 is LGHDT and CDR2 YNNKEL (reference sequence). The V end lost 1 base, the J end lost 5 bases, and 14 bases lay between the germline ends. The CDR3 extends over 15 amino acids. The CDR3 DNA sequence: TGTGCCAGCAGCCAAGCCGGGGGGCTGGAGACTGAAGCTTTCTTT. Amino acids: CASSQAGGLETEAFF.

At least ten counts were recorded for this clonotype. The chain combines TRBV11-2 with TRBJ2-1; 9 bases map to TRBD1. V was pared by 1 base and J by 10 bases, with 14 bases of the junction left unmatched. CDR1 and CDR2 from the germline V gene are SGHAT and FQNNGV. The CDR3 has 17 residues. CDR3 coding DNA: TGTGCCAGCAGCTTAGCCACAACCCTGGGACAGGGACGGGAGCAGTTCTTC. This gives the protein CASSLATTLGQGREQFF.

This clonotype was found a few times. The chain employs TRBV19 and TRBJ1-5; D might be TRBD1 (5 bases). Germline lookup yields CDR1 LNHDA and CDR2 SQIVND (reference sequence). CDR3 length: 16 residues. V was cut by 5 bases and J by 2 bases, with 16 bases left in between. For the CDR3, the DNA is TGTGCCAGTAGTGGGCCAGGGAGGTTAGGCAATCAGCCCCAGCATTTT. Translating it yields CASSGPGRLGNQPQHF.

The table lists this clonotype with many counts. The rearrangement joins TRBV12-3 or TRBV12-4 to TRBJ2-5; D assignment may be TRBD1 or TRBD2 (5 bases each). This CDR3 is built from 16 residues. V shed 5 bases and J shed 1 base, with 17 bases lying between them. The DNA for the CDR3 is TGTGCCAGCAGTGAGGGGCCCCGGATTTTCCAAGAGACCCAGTACTTC. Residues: CASSEGPRIFQETQYF.

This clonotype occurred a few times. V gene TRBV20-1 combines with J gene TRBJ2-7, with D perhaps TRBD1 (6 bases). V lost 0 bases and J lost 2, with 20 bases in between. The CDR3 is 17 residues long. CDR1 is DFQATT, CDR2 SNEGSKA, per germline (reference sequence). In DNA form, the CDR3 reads TGCAGTGCTAGAGATGGCCGGACAGCGTTAGGTACCTACGAGCAGTACTTC. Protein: CSARDGRTALGTYEQYF.

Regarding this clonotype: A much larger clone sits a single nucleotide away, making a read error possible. The CDR3 sequence: CASSSKGQRDIKNQPQHF. The CDR3 DNA reads TGTGCCAGCAGTTCAAAGGGTCAAAGGGACATCAAAAATCAGCCCCAGCATTTT. The gene calls are TRBV27 and TRBJ1-5, with TRBD1 as a possible D gene (6 bases). Germline values: CDR1 MNHEY, CDR2 SMNVEV (reference sequence). The CDR3 sequence is 18 residues long. V was clipped by 4 bases and J by 4 bases, with 23 bases between them.

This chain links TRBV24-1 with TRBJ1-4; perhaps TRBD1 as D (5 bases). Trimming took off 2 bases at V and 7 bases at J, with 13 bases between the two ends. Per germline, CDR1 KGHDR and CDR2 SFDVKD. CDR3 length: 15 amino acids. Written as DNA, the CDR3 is TGTGCCACCAGTGATTCCCGCCGGCAGGGTGAAAAACTGTTTTTT. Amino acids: CATSDSRRQGEKLFF.

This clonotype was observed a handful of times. The CDR3 bases are TGTGCCAGCAGTGAAGTCGGCGCGAACACCGGGGAGCTGTTTTTT. This translates into CASSEVGANTGELFF. The chain links TRBV6-1 to TRBJ2-2; D is unresolved. Germline CDR1 and CDR2: MNHNS and SASEGT. The CDR3 covers 15 residues. V was pared by 1 base and J by 0 bases, with 6 bases between.

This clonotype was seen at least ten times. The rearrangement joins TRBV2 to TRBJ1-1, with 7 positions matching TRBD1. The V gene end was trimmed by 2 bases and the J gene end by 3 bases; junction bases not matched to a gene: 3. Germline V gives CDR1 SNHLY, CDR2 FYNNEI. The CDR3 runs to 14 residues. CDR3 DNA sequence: TGTGCCAGCAGTGAAAGGGGGCTGTACACTGAAGCTTTCTTT. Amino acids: CASSERGLYTEAFF.

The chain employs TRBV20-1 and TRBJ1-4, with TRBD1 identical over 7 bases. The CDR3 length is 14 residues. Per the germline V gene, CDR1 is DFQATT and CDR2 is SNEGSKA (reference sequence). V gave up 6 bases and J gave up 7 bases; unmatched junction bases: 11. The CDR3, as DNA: TGCAGTGCGGGATCAGGGGGTTATAGTGAAAAACTGTTTTTT. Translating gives CSAGSGGYSEKLFF.

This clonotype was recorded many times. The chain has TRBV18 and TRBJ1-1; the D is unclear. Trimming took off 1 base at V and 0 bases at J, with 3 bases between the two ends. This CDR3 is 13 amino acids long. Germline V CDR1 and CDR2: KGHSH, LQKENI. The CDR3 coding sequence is TGTGCCAGCTCACCACGTGTGAACACTGAAGCTTTCTTT. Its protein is CASSPRVNTEAFF.

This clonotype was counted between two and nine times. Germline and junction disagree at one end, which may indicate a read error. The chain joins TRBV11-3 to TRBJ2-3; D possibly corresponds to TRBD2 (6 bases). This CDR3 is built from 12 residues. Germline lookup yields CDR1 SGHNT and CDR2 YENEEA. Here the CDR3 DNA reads TGTACCAGCAGCTCAAGACTAGATATGCAGTATTTT. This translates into CTSSSRLDMQYF.

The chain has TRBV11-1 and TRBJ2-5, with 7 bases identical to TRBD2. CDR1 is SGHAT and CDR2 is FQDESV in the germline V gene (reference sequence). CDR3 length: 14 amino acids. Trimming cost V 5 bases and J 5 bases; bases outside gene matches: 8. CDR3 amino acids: CASSRLAEVETQYF. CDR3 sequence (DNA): TGTGCCAGCAGCCGGCTAGCGGAAGTTGAGACCCAGTACTTC.

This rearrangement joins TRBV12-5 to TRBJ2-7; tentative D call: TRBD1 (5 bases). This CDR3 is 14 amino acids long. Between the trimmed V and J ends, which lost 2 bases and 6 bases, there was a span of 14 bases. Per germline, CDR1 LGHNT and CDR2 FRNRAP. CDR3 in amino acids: CASGLRDSGFEQYF. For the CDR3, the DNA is TGTGCTAGTGGTTTGAGAGATTCAGGGTTCGAGCAGTACTTC.

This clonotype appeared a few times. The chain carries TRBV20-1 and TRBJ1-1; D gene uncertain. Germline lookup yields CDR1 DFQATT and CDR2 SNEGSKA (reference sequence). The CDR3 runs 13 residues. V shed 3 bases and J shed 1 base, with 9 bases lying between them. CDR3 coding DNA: TGCAGTGCTAGGGTATGGGAGAACACTGAAGCTTTCTTT. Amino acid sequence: CSARVWENTEAFF.

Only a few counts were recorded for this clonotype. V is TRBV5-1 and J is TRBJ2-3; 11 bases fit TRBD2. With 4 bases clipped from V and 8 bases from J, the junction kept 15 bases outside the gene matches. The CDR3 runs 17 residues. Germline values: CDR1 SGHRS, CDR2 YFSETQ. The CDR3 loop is CASSLKPITSGSGTQYF. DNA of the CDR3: TGCGCCAGCAGCCTCAAACCCATTACTAGCGGGAGTGGTACGCAGTATTTT.

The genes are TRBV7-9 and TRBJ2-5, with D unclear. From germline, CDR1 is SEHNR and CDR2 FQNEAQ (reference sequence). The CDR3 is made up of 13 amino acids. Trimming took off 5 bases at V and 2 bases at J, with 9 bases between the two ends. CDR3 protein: CASSTNLQETQYF. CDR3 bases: TGTGCCAGCAGCACAAACCTTCAAGAGACCCAGTACTTC.

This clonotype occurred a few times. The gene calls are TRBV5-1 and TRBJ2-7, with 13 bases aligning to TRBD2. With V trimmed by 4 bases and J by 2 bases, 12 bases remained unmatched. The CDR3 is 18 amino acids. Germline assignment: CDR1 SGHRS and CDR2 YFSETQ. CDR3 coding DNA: TGCGCCAGCAGCCTACAAAACCTACTAGCGGGAGGGCCCTACGAGCAGTACTTC. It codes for CASSLQNLLAGGPYEQYF.